These 14 T cell receptor beta chains came from one sample sequenced in a study of persistence of HIV-infected CD4 T cells. These receptors have no known antigen. Cells were stimulated nonspecifically with anti-CD3/anti-CD28 magnetic beads. Sorting selected CD4+ T cells upregulating both CD40 ligand and CD69. This was the immunoSEQ version 4 assay in survey mode. This table comes from immunoSEQ multiplex PCR, and its TCRdb copy is limited to in-frame clones, with some not included. The sample has tens of thousands of clones, 88% seen once. The source was CD4+ T cells sorted from PBMCs after approximately 20-hour stimulation, collected from a patient who received antiretroviral therapy. Receptor source: an adult woman with HIV who was CMV-seropositive.

V and J are TRBV28 and TRBJ1-5; D call uncertain. Trimming removed 7 bases at V and 0 bases at J, with 4 bases between. This CDR3 is 12 amino acids long. CDR1 MDHEN and CDR2 SYDVKM come from the germline V gene. Here the CDR3 DNA reads TGTGCCAGCAAGACTAGCAATCAGCCCCAGCATTTT. Protein: CASKTSNQPQHF.

V usage is TRBV4-2 and J usage is TRBJ2-1; TRBD2 matches at 8 bases. Germline V lookup: CDR1 LGHNA, CDR2 YNFKEQ. The CDR3 is made up of 14 amino acids. V gave up 1 base and J gave up 9 bases; unmatched junction bases: 5. This chain's CDR3 is CASSQVGGESEQFF. CDR3 sequence (DNA): TGTGCCAGCAGCCAAGTCGGGGGGGAGAGTGAGCAGTTCTTC.

The chain employs TRBV7-3 and TRBJ1-1; 8 nucleotides match TRBD1. The germline V gene has CDR1 SGHTA and CDR2 FQGTGA. V gave up 0 bases and J gave up 4 bases; unmatched junction bases: 4. The CDR3 has 15 residues. This chain's CDR3 is CASSLTSDRATEAFF. The CDR3, as DNA: TGTGCCAGCAGCTTAACGTCGGACAGGGCCACTGAAGCTTTCTTT.

The genes are TRBV4-1 and TRBJ1-3; 8 bases match TRBD1. The V gene end was trimmed by 7 bases and the J gene end by 3 bases; junction bases not matched to a gene: 5. The CDR3 runs to 14 residues. Germline V gene data show CDR1 as MGHRA and CDR2 as YSYEKL. CDR3 sequence reads: CASNPTGVGNTIYF. The DNA for the CDR3 is TGCGCCAGCAACCCGACAGGGGTTGGAAACACCATATATTTT.

The rearrangement links TRBV3-1 (or the pseudogene TRBV3-2) to TRBJ1-2; D possibly corresponds to TRBD1 (5 bases). Trimming shortened V by 4 bases and J by 8 bases, and 8 bases separated the two germline ends. The germline V gene encodes CDR1 LGHDT and CDR2 YNNKEL (reference sequence). The CDR3 extends over 11 amino acids. CDR3 sequence: CASSPGLGYTF. CDR3 DNA sequence: TGTGCCAGCAGCCCAGGGTTGGGCTACACCTTC.

This clone was seen more than once but under ten times. Other DNA sequences within the sample encode an identical CDR3. V and J are TRBV5-1 and TRBJ1-5, with TRBD1 matching 9 bases. Germline V lookup: CDR1 SGHRS, CDR2 YFSETQ. The CDR3 consists of 14 residues. V was pared by 2 bases and J by 5 bases, with 2 bases of the junction left unmatched. CDR3 sequence (DNA): TGCGCCAGCAGCTTAACAGGGGGCGATCAGCCCCAGCATTTT. Its protein is CASSLTGGDQPQHF.

V and J are TRBV30 and TRBJ2-3; D is unresolved. Germline lookup yields CDR1 GTSNPN and CDR2 SVGIG (reference sequence). V was cut by 6 bases and J by 3 bases, with 10 bases left in between. This CDR3 is 12 amino acids long. CDR3 sequence (DNA): TGTGCCTGCAGCGCCTCTACAGATACGCAGTATTTT. Protein: CACSASTDTQYF. The whole variable domain, remainder taken from reference TRBV30 and TRBJ2-3, is SQTIHQWPATLVQPVGSPLSLECTVEGTSNPNLYWYRQAAGRGLQLLFYSVGIGQISSEVPQNLSASRPQDRQFILSSKKLLLSDSGFYLCACSASTDTQYFGPGTRLTVL.

The J gene is TRBJ2-1, the V gene TRBV6-2 or TRBV6-3; D may be TRBD1 or TRBD2 (6 bases each). The CDR3 totals 15 residues. The germline V and J ends were trimmed by 0 bases and 7 bases, with 13 bases remaining between them. CDR1 and CDR2 from the germline V gene are MNHEY and SVGEGT. CDR3 in amino acids: CASSYSRGALNEQFF. In DNA form, the CDR3 reads TGTGCCAGCAGTTACTCGAGGGGGGCCTTAAATGAGCAGTTCTTC.

The J gene is TRBJ2-1, the V gene TRBV30, with D uncertain. The CDR3 totals 14 residues. V lost 5 bases, J lost 0 bases, and 11 bases lay in between. CDR1 and CDR2 (germline): GTSNPN, SVGIG (reference sequence). CDR3 amino acids: CAWAPFSSYNEQFF. CDR3 in DNA: TGTGCCTGGGCCCCATTCAGCTCCTACAATGAGCAGTTCTTC.

The rearrangement joins TRBV5-4 to TRBJ2-3, with 9 bases aligning to TRBD1. Germline V gene sequence: CDR1 SGHNT, CDR2 YYREEE (reference sequence). The trim removed 3 bases at V and 2 bases at J, leaving 7 bases unmatched. The CDR3 spans 16 residues. As DNA, the CDR3 is TGTGCCAGCAGCTCACCAGGACAGGGGATCACAGATACGCAGTATTTT. Translation gives CASSSPGQGITDTQYF.

The rearrangement uses TRBV29-1 and TRBJ1-1; no reliable D call. Germline V CDR1 and CDR2: SQVTM, ANQGSEA. The CDR3 consists of 13 residues. The germline V and J ends were trimmed by 3 bases and 2 bases, with 10 bases remaining between them. The CDR3: CSVDRESNTEAFF. CDR3 bases: TGCAGCGTTGACCGGGAATCAAACACTGAAGCTTTCTTT.

The rearrangement uses TRBV6-6 and TRBJ2-2; D possibly uses TRBD1 or TRBD2 (5 bases each). V was clipped by 8 bases and J by 0 bases, with 10 bases between them. The V gene's germline CDR1 is MNHNY and CDR2 SVGAGI (reference sequence). There are 14 residues in the CDR3. The CDR3 nucleotides are TGTGCCAGCGGGGGAGACGCGAACACCGGGGAGCTGTTTTTT. As protein: CASGGDANTGELFF.

The table lists this clone with a few counts. V and J are TRBV7-9 and TRBJ2-7, with 7 bases lining up with TRBD1. CDR3 length equals 12 residues. The J segment lost 4 bases and the V segment lost 4 bases, leaving 1 base of the junction unmatched. Per the germline V gene, CDR1 is SEHNR and CDR2 is FQNEAQ (reference sequence). This CDR3 reads CASSSTGYEQYV. The CDR3, as DNA: TGTGCCAGCAGCTCGACAGGGTACGAGCAGTACGTC.

The V and J genes are TRBV5-4 and TRBJ1-5; TRBD1 might be the D (6 bases). The CDR3 contains 14 residues. Germline CDR1 reads SGHNT; CDR2 reads YYREEE (reference sequence). Deletions cut 3 bases from V and 4 bases from J, with 11 bases between. For the CDR3, the DNA is TGTGCCAGCAGCTCCGGCCAGGGGAATCAGCCCCAGCATTTT. Its translation: CASSSGQGNQPQHF.